What follows are 12 T cell receptor beta chains derived from one specimen sequenced in a study of control samples from healthy donors and cancer patients. Clones were sequenced by immunoSEQ multiplex PCR, and TCRdb holds only the in-frame ones, with some missing. This table holds around 130,000 clones, 90% found once. The sequenced sample consisted of blood. The receptors shown here come from a man between 18 and 35 years old in good health.

For this clone: This specimen includes other DNA sequences encoding the same CDR3. This chain links TRBV10-2 with TRBJ2-2; D is possibly TRBD2 (6 bases). There are 14 residues in the CDR3. Germline CDR1 is WSHSY and CDR2 is SAAADI. The V and J ends lost 7 bases and 5 bases respectively, with 14 bases between them. CDR3 residues: CASKISGGTGELFF. Written as DNA, the CDR3 is TGCGCCAGCAAGATTAGCGGAGGGACCGGGGAGCTGTTTTTT.

The chain has TRBV7-8 and TRBJ1-3; 12 bases align to TRBD1. Germline V gene sequence: CDR1 SGHVS, CDR2 FQNEAQ. The CDR3 has 17 amino acids. With V trimmed by 6 bases and J by 3 bases, 9 bases remained unmatched. As DNA, the CDR3 is TGTGCCAGCAGGCGGGACAGGGGGCGCACAATTGGAAACACCATATATTTT. This codes for CASRRDRGRTIGNTIYF.

V gene TRBV9 combines with J gene TRBJ2-1; D possibly corresponds to TRBD2 (5 bases). Trimming removed 3 bases from V and 7 bases from J, with 11 bases in between. Germline CDR1 reads SGDLS; CDR2 reads YYNGEE. There are 13 residues in the CDR3. The CDR3 is CASSALTGNEQFF. The CDR3 coding sequence is TGTGCCAGCAGCGCTTTGACGGGAAATGAGCAGTTCTTC.

The chain combines TRBV7-9 with TRBJ1-3; D is unclear. The CDR3 sequence is 14 residues long. Germline loops: CDR1 SEHNR, CDR2 FQNEAQ (reference sequence). V was trimmed by 5 bases and J by 0 bases, leaving 8 bases between them. CDR3 residues: CASSPTASGNTIYF. The CDR3 DNA is TGTGCCAGCAGCCCCACAGCCTCTGGAAACACCATATATTTT.

The V gene is TRBV7-8, the J gene TRBJ1-2; D gene unclear. CDR1 and CDR2 (germline): SGHVS, FQNEAQ. This CDR3 is built from 13 residues. Trimming removed 6 bases at V and 8 bases at J, with 16 bases between. CDR3 coding DNA: TGTGCCAGCAGTCGACTCCCCTTGGGGGGCTACACCTTC. As protein: CASSRLPLGGYTF.

The chain links TRBV10-3 to TRBJ2-3; 7 nucleotides line up with TRBD1. In germline, CDR1 is ENHRY, CDR2 SYGVKD. The ends lost 2 bases at V and 2 bases at J; junction bases unmatched: 7. The CDR3 runs 16 residues. In DNA form, the CDR3 reads TGTGCCATCAGTGAGACGGACAGGCCAAACACAGATACGCAGTATTTT. Its protein product is CAISETDRPNTDTQYF.

This chain joins TRBV28 and TRBJ1-2; D call uncertain. Trimming pared 7 bases from V and 5 bases from J, leaving 8 bases between. Germline values: CDR1 MDHEN, CDR2 SYDVKM. The CDR3 spans 11 residues. CDR3 sequence: CASTGQYGYTF. DNA for the CDR3: TGTGCCAGCACCGGGCAATATGGCTACACCTTC.

The chain combines TRBV29-1 with TRBJ2-3, with 7 bases that match TRBD1. Germline V lookup: CDR1 SQVTM, CDR2 ANQGSEA. This CDR3 spans 13 amino acids. The ends lost 5 bases at V and 5 bases at J; junction bases unmatched: 7. The CDR3 DNA follows: TGCAGCGTTTTTCCAAGGGGGCGAGATACGCAGTATTTT. It encodes CSVFPRGRDTQYF.

V usage is TRBV5-5 and J usage is TRBJ1-3; D gene ambiguous. The V gene lost 0 bases and the J gene lost 0 bases, with 7 bases spanning the gap. Germline assignment: CDR1 SGHKS and CDR2 YYEKEE (reference sequence). This CDR3 has 15 amino acids. The CDR3: CASSLEWISGNTIYF. The CDR3, as DNA: TGTGCCAGCAGCTTGGAGTGGATCTCTGGAAACACCATATATTTT.

As DNA, the CDR3 is TGTGCCAGCAGCGTGAATCCGGGGGCCACCTACGAGCAGTACTTC. Its translation: CASSVNPGATYEQYF. The chain uses TRBV9 and TRBJ2-7; D is perhaps TRBD1 or TRBD2 (6 bases each). The CDR3 spans 15 residues. V was clipped by 2 bases and J by 2 bases, with 14 bases between them. Germline assignment: CDR1 SGDLS and CDR2 YYNGEE.

The rearrangement joins TRBV29-1 to TRBJ1-1; D not certain. Germline CDR1 and CDR2: SQVTM and ANQGSEA. The CDR3 consists of 12 residues. V was cut by 7 bases and J by 5 bases, with 14 bases left in between. CDR3 sequence reads: CSAEGGNTEAFF. CDR3 bases: TGCAGCGCCGAGGGCGGAAATACTGAAGCTTTCTTT.

This rearrangement joins TRBV3-1 (or the pseudogene TRBV3-2) to TRBJ2-5; TRBD2 matches at 8 bases. The length of the CDR3 is 15 residues. The germline CDR1 and CDR2 sequences are LGHDT and YNNKEL (reference sequence). The ends lost 1 base at V and 5 bases at J; junction bases unmatched: 6. The CDR3 DNA sequence: TGTGCCAGCAGCCAAGCGGGGGGGCGCCGGGAGACCCAGTACTTC. Translated: CASSQAGGRRETQYF.